This TCR beta chain was sequenced for a study of cytomegalovirus exposure and HLA in healthy donors. Study at large: The early release's HLA-typed donors yielded roughly 85 million unique TCRs. Study-wide results and limits: According to an earlier analysis, most TCR beta V segments yielded productive rearrangements about 90% or about 30% of the time. Sequencing likely generated an artifact that appeared as a cluster of highly shared sequence variants. A later analysis by the authors found several of the most significant clusters apparently linked to common viral pathogens.

Trimming took off 6 bases at V and 1 base at J, with 18 bases between the two ends. The CDR3 has 16 residues. CDR1 SEHNR and CDR2 FQNEAQ come from the germline V gene (reference sequence). In the PCR, 60 Vbeta and 13 Jbeta primers were used. The table came from immunoSEQ multiplex PCR; TCRdb's copy has only in-frame clones and leaves some out. Of roughly 98,000 clones detected, 70% to 80% appear once; the ten largest clones hold roughly 9.8%. With respect to this clone: Its antigen remains unknown.

The chain couples TRBV7-9 to TRBJ1-1; D is perhaps TRBD1 (6 bases). Material for sequencing was PBMCs. This clonotype was sampled from a man in his late teens or twenties in good health and CMV-seropositive. Written as DNA, the CDR3 is TGTGCCAGCAGTCAATCCGCGGACAGCCAGAACACTGAAGCTTTCTTT. It translates to CASSQSADSQNTEAFF. Based on the CDR3 plus reference TRBV7-9 and TRBJ1-1, the full variable domain is DTGVSQNPRHKITKRGQNVTFRCDPISEHNRLYWYRQTLGQGPEFLTYFQNEAQLEKSRLLSDRFSAERPKGSFSTLEIQRTEQGDSAMYLCASSQSADSQNTEAFFGQGTRLTVV.